This T cell receptor (beta chain) originates from a study of T cells in localized non-small cell lung cancer. The germline gives CDR1 MNHGY, CDR2 SAAAGT. The CDR3 consists of 13 residues. Trimming cost V 10 bases and J 1 base, with 11 bases left between them. Study-level findings and limits: Compared with tumor, uninvolved adjacent lung displayed greater T cell clonality, ranking highest overall. A median of approximately 60 of the top 100 tumor clones appeared in adjacent lung, which was paired and uninvolved. Longer survival (overall) was linked to higher T cell density in blood.

The repertoire was sequenced with immunoSEQ multiplex PCR; TCRdb's copy has only in-frame clones and lacks some. The sample has 350 to 500 clones, about 18% seen once; the top ten hold 22%. This clone is termed hyperexpanded. Its antigen remains unidentified. This TCR was recovered from a female donor at least 60 years old with stage II squamous cell lung carcinoma. The sequencing used normal lung tissue next to the tumor, collected before any cancer treatment. The chain has TRBV6-8 and TRBJ2-1; perhaps TRBD2 as D (6 bases). CDR3 coding DNA: TGTGCCACCGGGGGACTTTCCTACAATGAGCAGTTCTTC. It specifies CATGGLSYNEQFF.